This TCR beta chain was identified during a study of cytomegalovirus exposure and HLA in healthy donors. Findings and caveats of the study: Sequencing probably produced one cluster of sequence variants that were highly shared. Reportedly, TCR beta sequences accurately predicted HLA-A and HLA-B alleles in most subjects. An Asian-associated ancestry cluster reportedly showed fewer N-insertions than the roughly 670-donor mean in a later analysis.

In its sample, this clone was seen once. The antigen remains undetermined. A multiplex PCR was run with 60 Vbeta primers and 13 Jbeta primers. Clones were sequenced by immunoSEQ multiplex PCR, and TCRdb holds only the in-frame ones, with some missing. The data hold about 120,000 clones, with around 80% observed a single time. The CDR3 has 12 amino acids. Germline CDR1 MDHEN, CDR2 SYDVKM. Trimming cost V 10 bases and J 4 bases, with 14 bases left between them. Sample: PBMCs. The source is a female donor in good health and CMV-seropositive. The gene calls are TRBV28 and TRBJ2-7, with D perhaps TRBD1 (5 bases). CDR3 in DNA: TGTGCCACCGCGAGTGCAGGGTACGAGCAGTACTTC. This sequence encodes CATASAGYEQYF. Drawing the rest from reference TRBV28 and TRBJ2-7, the complete variable domain is DVKVTQSSRYLVKRTGEKVFLECVQDMDHENMFWYRQDPGLGLRLIYFSYDVKMKEKGDIPEGYSVSREKKERFSLILESASTNQTSMYLCATASAGYEQYFGPGTRLTVT.